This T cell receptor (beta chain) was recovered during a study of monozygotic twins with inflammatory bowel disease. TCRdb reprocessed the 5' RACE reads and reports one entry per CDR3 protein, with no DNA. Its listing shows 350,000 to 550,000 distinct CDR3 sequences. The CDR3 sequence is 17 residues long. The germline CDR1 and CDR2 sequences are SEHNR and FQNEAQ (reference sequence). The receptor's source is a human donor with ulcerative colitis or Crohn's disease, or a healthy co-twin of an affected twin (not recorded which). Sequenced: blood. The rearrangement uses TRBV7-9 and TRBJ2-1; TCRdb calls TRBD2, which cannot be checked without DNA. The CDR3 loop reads CASDPPTWTSGGREQFF.